The 15 T cell receptor beta chains reported below all come from one sample, sequenced in a study of regulatory T cells in long-lasting Graves disease. As for time point: newly diagnosed GD, antithyroid drugs for less than 3 months. PBMC-derived RNA was used for the TCR library. Libraries of TCR beta came from iRepertoire HTBI primers plus Arm-PCR of CDR3 regions. Each CDR3 protein is one row after TCRdb ran MiXCR on the multiplex PCR reads. This table has more than 300,000 distinct CDR3 sequences, 15% to 20% appearing once. The same specimen was also included in a second study, on T cells in Graves' hyperthyroidism and ophthalmopathy.

Sequencing was performed on peripheral blood mononuclear cells (PBMCs), taken at new diagnosis, from a patient treated with antithyroid drugs. These receptors all stem from a woman under 30 with Graves disease.

The chain recombines TRBV3-1 with TRBJ1-1; TRBD1 might be the D (6 bases). This CDR3 has 13 amino acids. Germline assignment: CDR1 LGHDT and CDR2 YNNKEL (reference sequence). Deletions cut 8 bases from V and 6 bases from J, with 16 bases between. The CDR3 region has the DNA TGTGCCAGCCGTCGAGGGGGAAACGCTGAAGCTTTCTTT. Its translation: CASRRGGNAEAFF.

In its sample, this clonotype was seen many times. The rearrangement links TRBV6-9 to TRBJ2-5, with TRBD2 as a possible D gene (6 bases). The CDR3 has 13 residues. Germline assignment: CDR1 MNHGY and CDR2 SVAAGI. Trimming shortened V by 3 bases and J by 6 bases, and 11 bases separated the two germline ends. The CDR3: CASSYSGGKTQYF. The CDR3 DNA reads TGTGCCAGCAGTTACTCCGGGGGAAAGACCCAGTACTTC.

The chain carries TRBV19 and TRBJ1-5, with 7 bases matching TRBD1. The CDR3 runs to 14 residues. The V gene end was trimmed by 5 bases and the J gene end by 11 bases; junction bases not matched to a gene: 12. The germline gives CDR1 LNHDA, CDR2 SQIVND (reference sequence). CDR3 sequence reads: CASSRTGVPSTQHF. In DNA, the CDR3 is TGTGCCAGTAGTCGTACAGGGGTCCCCAGCACCCAGCATTTT.

This clonotype was seen ten or more times. The rearrangement joins TRBV12-3 or TRBV12-4 to TRBJ1-1, with D maybe TRBD1 (6 bases). The CDR3 totals 15 residues. V was shortened by 1 base and J by 2 bases, with 11 bases between the two germline ends. CDR3 sequence: CASSLDSGANTEAFF. CDR3 sequence (DNA): TGTGCCAGCAGTTTAGACTCGGGGGCAAACACTGAAGCTTTCTTT.

This clonotype was found a few times. It may be a read error: a sequence one base away is much more abundant. CDR3 nucleotide sequence: TGTGCCAGCAGTGATGGCGAGACTAGCACAGATACGCAGTATTTT. Amino acids: CASSDGETSTDTQYF. The J gene is TRBJ2-3, the V gene TRBV2, with D hard to call. The CDR3 runs 15 residues. V lost 3 bases and J lost 0, with 10 bases in between. Germline V gene sequence: CDR1 SNHLY, CDR2 FYNNEI.

This clonotype came up a few times. V is TRBV6-2 or TRBV6-3 and J is TRBJ2-1; a possible D gene is TRBD1 (6 bases). CDR3 size: 16 residues. The germline V and J ends were trimmed by 3 bases and 5 bases, with 17 bases remaining between them. Per the germline V gene, CDR1 is MNHEY and CDR2 is SVGEGT. CDR3 loop: CASSYAQGGTNNEQFF. For the CDR3, the DNA is TGTGCCAGCAGTTATGCACAGGGTGGAACAAACAATGAGCAGTTCTTC.

The rearrangement uses TRBV9 and TRBJ2-7; possible D gene TRBD2, 5 bases. The length of the CDR3 is 14 residues. Germline CDR1 reads SGDLS; CDR2 reads YYNGEE. Trimming cost V 3 bases and J 8 bases, with 18 bases left between them. The CDR3 spells CASSANDLGAKQYF. In DNA, the CDR3 is TGTGCCAGCAGCGCCAACGACTTGGGAGCAAAGCAGTACTTC.

This clonotype was detected ten times or more. The chain links TRBV2 to TRBJ2-2; D unresolved. This CDR3 comprises 15 residues. Trimming shortened V by 5 bases and J by 3 bases, and 13 bases separated the two germline ends. Germline loops: CDR1 SNHLY, CDR2 FYNNEI. Here the CDR3 DNA reads TGTGCCAGCAGTCCCAATTGGGCGGACACCGGGGAGCTGTTTTTT. The encoded protein is CASSPNWADTGELFF.

This clonotype has ten or more counts. The chain is built from TRBV3-1 and TRBJ2-7; D is unresolved. V was cut by 1 base and J by 3 bases, with 13 bases left in between. CDR1 LGHDT and CDR2 YNNKEL come from the germline V gene (reference sequence). This CDR3 comprises 15 residues. CDR3 in amino acids: CASSQGVLSLYEQYF. Here the CDR3 DNA reads TGTGCCAGCAGCCAAGGAGTCCTATCCCTCTACGAGCAGTACTTC.

This clonotype was detected many times. This chain joins TRBV30 and TRBJ2-7; D remains ambiguous. The V end was cut by 2 bases, the J end by 2 bases, with 10 bases between. Germline-derived CDR1 and CDR2 are GTSNPN and SVGIG (reference sequence). This CDR3 is built from 13 residues. CDR3 coding DNA: TGTGCCTGGAGTATCAGAGAGACCTACGAGCAGTACTTC. Residues: CAWSIRETYEQYF.

This clonotype was observed many times. The V and J genes are TRBV5-1 and TRBJ2-3; 13 nucleotides match TRBD2. V shed 6 bases, J shed 3 bases, and the junction held 4 bases outside the gene matches. CDR3 size: 15 residues. Looked up from germline, CDR1 is SGHRS and CDR2 is YFSETQ. Here the CDR3 reads CASTPGLAGTDTQYF. The CDR3 coding sequence is TGCGCCAGCACTCCGGGACTAGCGGGAACAGATACGCAGTATTTT.

This clonotype has more than one count but fewer than ten. V usage is TRBV6-2 or TRBV6-3 and J usage is TRBJ1-2; D call uncertain. Germline CDR1 is MNHEY and CDR2 is SVGEGT. The CDR3 sequence is 13 residues long. Trimming took 0 bases from V and 3 from J, leaving 5 bases between them. CDR3 in DNA: TGTGCCAGCAGTTACTCGGCAGACTATGGCTACACCTTC. Encoded protein: CASSYSADYGYTF.

This clonotype was seen at least ten times. The gene calls are TRBV5-1 and TRBJ2-7; D remains unclear. The CDR3 loop spans 16 amino acids. V lost 4 bases to trimming and J lost 3 bases, with 20 bases between them. The V gene's germline CDR1 is SGHRS and CDR2 YFSETQ. CDR3 coding DNA: TGCGCCAGCAGCCTGTTTTATGACGGGCCCGACTACGAGCAGTACTTC. Encoded protein: CASSLFYDGPDYEQYF.

This clonotype has at least ten counts. This rearrangement joins TRBV2 to TRBJ1-5; D not certain. Between the trimmed V and J ends, which lost 7 bases and 2 bases, there was a span of 6 bases. The germline V gene has CDR1 SNHLY and CDR2 FYNNEI. The CDR3 covers 12 residues. The CDR3 region is CASTLGNQPQHF. In DNA, the CDR3 is TGTGCCAGCACTCTAGGCAATCAGCCCCAGCATTTT.

This clonotype was counted many times. CDR3 sequence (DNA): TGTGCCAGCAGCTTGGTGTTGTGGACAGGGGGGACTGAAGCTTTCTTT. It codes for CASSLVLWTGGTEAFF. The gene calls are TRBV5-8 and TRBJ1-1; 10 bases are a match to TRBD1. CDR3 length: 16 residues. After removal of 0 bases from V and 5 bases from J, the junction contained 7 bases not matched to a gene. The germline V gene encodes CDR1 SGHTS and CDR2 YDEGEE.